Described below is a single T cell receptor (beta chain) sequence and its context. The sample comes from a study of T cells in Graves' hyperthyroidism and ophthalmopathy. Amplified TCR beta CDR3 regions came from RNA transcripts. Carried out on the TCR CDR3, a first-round RT-PCR used the HTBI primer set. TCRdb re-derived calls from the multiplex PCR reads in MiXCR, one entry per CDR3 protein. Of some 270,000 distinct CDR3 sequences in the sample, roughly 13% are singletons; the top ten hold roughly 7.7%. Germline CDR1 is DFQATT and CDR2 is SNEGSKA (reference sequence). CDR3 length equals 16 residues. Trimming cost V 3 bases and J 0 bases, with 15 bases left between them. If no ophthalmopathy progression occurred within 18 months, Graves' hyperthyroidism was stable.

Sequencing input: blood. The gene calls are TRBV20-1 and TRBJ2-4; maybe TRBD2 (7 bases). The clonotype was recovered from a woman aged 40 to 49 with Graves' hyperthyroidism. The CDR3 sequence: CSASSRGAIAKNIQYF. The CDR3 DNA sequence: TGCAGTGCTAGTAGTCGGGGGGCTATAGCCAAAAACATTCAGTACTTC.